What follows is one T cell receptor (beta chain) and its context. Its antigen remains undetermined. No base qualities exist here, and no much larger clone lies one base off it. The collaborating institutions used their own protocols to collect whole blood in K2EDTA tubes. For TCRbeta analysis, collaborator samples were shipped as frozen whole blood, as isolated PBMCs, or as DNA extracted from either sample type. From a lookup of the germline V gene, CDR1 and CDR2 are MGHRA and YSYEKL. V and J are truncated by 0 bases and 9 bases respectively, leaving an intervening sequence of 12 bases. Spanning cysteine to phenylalanine, the CDR3 consists of 15 amino acids. Only the CDR3 DNA is retained, 45 bases long and in frame from the first base. TCRbeta CDR3 regions were amplified from genomic DNA by means of the immunoSEQ Assay, a bias-controlled multiplex PCR. Regarding the original processing steps: Within the assay, amplification of reference gene primers was used to estimate how many nucleated cells each sample contained. To quantify the absolute abundance of each unique TCRbeta CDR3 rearrangement, sequence reads were collapsed and filtered. For each sample, productive Simpson clonality was calculated by taking the square root of Simpson's diversity index across productive rearrangements. TCRdb took this table from immuneACCESS and kept in-frame rearrangements with V and J called. Such tables lack part of the clones; where checked against another copy, unresolved V genes explain under half of the gap, and the rest is unexplained. V and J calls and clone size are given by that table; D and trimming were obtained from the DNA. The sample table holds roughly 210,000 clones, of which roughly nine tenths were seen once. The ten largest clones capture approximately 1.7% of the sample.

These data come from a study of blood T cell repertoires in COVID-19 (TCRdb year 2020). For the study in its entirety: Samples from collaborators originated in the United States, Italy and Spain and spanned both the acute and convalescent phases of COVID-19. The prospective study material was composed of cDNA or gDNA derived from T cells, B-cell-depleted T cells, or PBMCs. Deeply sampled blood TCRbeta repertoires from subjects exposed to, actively infected with, or recovered from COVID-19 were included in the dataset. The repertoires were released in a freely available public database meant as a resource for research on the immune response to SARS-CoV-2. Samples were obtained from the ongoing ImmuneRACE study (first 160 participants) and from 1,000 to 1,500 subjects provided by 6 global collaborators. Nearly every sample came with metadata listing a de-identified subject ID, COVID-19 status, age in years and sex. HLA class I and class II types, where available, came from metadata supplied by the sample provider rather than from assay-based typing.

Results the study describes overall, beyond this receptor: The quantity of clinical and demographic metadata differed by source and by participant and was supplied without curation.

The origin of this receptor is a man aged 65-85 years with acute or convalescent COVID-19. The rearranged segments are TRBV4-1 and TRBJ1-6; a weak D assignment points to TRBD1 (6 bases agree). Sequencing was carried out using peripheral blood. The DNA sequence follows: TGCGCCAGCAGCCAAGAGGCCAGGGGTACTTCACCCCTCCACTTT. This yields the protein CASSQEARGTSPLHF.